The rows below give T cell receptor beta chains drawn from one sample of a study of blood T cell repertoires in COVID-19. Clones were read by immunoSEQ multiplex PCR, and TCRdb kept only the in-frame ones, dropping some. The sample has tens of thousands of clones, about 88% seen once; the top ten hold 15% to 20%. Specimen: peripheral blood. The origin of the receptors is a human donor with active COVID-19. The donor label of this sample is uncertain. Each CDR3 is given with its conserved first and last residue. A D gene is named only where the DNA matches it firmly. Clone size, where shown, is once, few, many, or a class for clones that have expanded.

v_gene	j_gene	abundance	d_gene	CDR3aa	CDR3nt
TRBV7-9	TRBJ2-7	once	NA	CASSLDSSGGEQYF	TGTGCCAGCAGCTTAGACAGCTCCGGAGGCGAGCAGTACTTC
TRBV6-5	TRBJ1-2	NA	NA	CASSYSAGNYGYTF	TGTGCCAGCAGTTACTCAGCAGGGAACTATGGCTACACCTTC
TRBV5-1	TRBJ1-2	NA	NA	CASSRTGANYGYTF	TGCGCCAGCAGTCGGACGGGAGCTAACTATGGCTACACCTTC
TRBV18	TRBJ1-3	once	NA	CASSPKTWTTGNTIYF	TGTGCCAGCTCACCAAAGACGTGGACAACTGGAAACACCATATATTTT
TRBV9	TRBJ2-2	NA	NA	CASSVETPRGELFF	TGTGCCAGCAGCGTAGAAACCCCCAGGGGGGAGCTGTTTTTT
TRBV4-2	TRBJ2-1	NA	TRBD2	CASSQGTSGGLANEQFF	TGTGCCAGCAGCCAGGGGACTAGCGGGGGGTTAGCGAATGAGCAGTTCTTC
TRBV6-6	TRBJ2-7	once	TRBD1	CASSWSGTGGYEQYF	TGTGCCAGCAGTTGGTCCGGGACAGGCGGCTACGAGCAGTACTTC
TRBV19	TRBJ1-4	NA	TRBD1	CASSTDRGRTNEKLFF	TGTGCCAGTAGTACGGACAGGGGAAGGACTAATGAAAAACTGTTTTTT
TRBV7-9	TRBJ1-4	NA	NA	CASSLGTWEGEKLFF	TGTGCCAGCAGCCTAGGGACATGGGAAGGAGAAAAACTGTTTTTT
TRBV21-1	TRBJ2-1	NA	NA	CASSNLLGRGALPGKFF	TGTGCCAGCAGCAATTTACTGGGGCGGGGGGCGCTACCAGGAAAGTTCTTC
TRBV20-1	TRBJ1-2	NA	NA	CSASRQTITYGYTF	TGCAGTGCTAGTAGGCAGACTATTACCTATGGCTACACCTTC
TRBV7-2	TRBJ2-5	few	TRBD2	CASSLGLLAGGQGETQYF	TGTGCCAGCAGCTTAGGACTTCTAGCGGGGGGGCAGGGAGAGACCCAGTACTTC
TRBV5-6	TRBJ1-2	NA	NA	CASSGREGYGYTF	TGTGCCAGCAGCGGAAGGGAGGGCTATGGCTACACCTTC
TRBV6-5	TRBJ1-2	NA	NA	CASSYSGQGTYGYTF	TGTGCCAGCAGTTACTCGGGGCAGGGGACCTATGGCTACACCTTC
TRBV19	TRBJ2-7	NA	NA	CASSIDNSPDPYEQYF	TGTGCCAGTAGTATTGATAACAGCCCCGACCCCTACGAGCAGTACTTC
TRBV6-6	TRBJ2-2	NA	TRBD2	CASSYPGGNTGELFF	TGTGCCAGCAGTTACCCGGGGGGTAACACCGGGGAGCTGTTTTTT
TRBV4-2	TRBJ2-4	NA	TRBD2	CASSQGSGGLLAKNIQYF	TGTGCCAGCAGCCAGGGCAGCGGGGGGCTCCTAGCCAAAAACATTCAGTACTTC
TRBV7-6	TRBJ2-7	NA	TRBD2	CASSSALAGMNEQYF	TGTGCCAGCAGCTCCGCGCTAGCGGGGATGAACGAGCAGTACTTC
TRBV7-7	TRBJ1-6	NA	TRBD1	CASSRDRASACSPLHF	TGTGCTAGCAGTCGTGACAGGGCCTCCGCTTGCTCACCCCTCCACTTT
TRBV27	TRBJ2-5	few	NA	CASSLLASAGQETQYF	TGTGCCAGCAGTTTACTTGCTAGCGCAGGCCAAGAGACCCAGTACTTC
TRBV12-3/TRBV12-4	TRBJ1-1	NA	TRBD1	CASSTGGTEAFF	TGTGCCAGCAGCACAGGGGGCACTGAAGCTTTCTTT
TRBV4-1	TRBJ2-5	NA	TRBD2	CASSQLAGGQETQYF	TGCGCCAGCAGCCAATTAGCGGGGGGACAAGAGACCCAGTACTTC
TRBV15	TRBJ2-7	NA	NA	CATSITGTYEQYF	TGTGCCACCAGCATAACAGGTACCTACGAGCAGTACTTC
TRBV10-3	TRBJ2-3	NA	NA	CAIKVRQGDTQYF	TGTGCCATCAAGGTGCGGCAGGGAGATACGCAGTATTTT
TRBV5-4	TRBJ2-3	NA	TRBD2	CASSFGSGGADTQYF	TGTGCCAGCAGCTTCGGTAGCGGGGGGGCAGATACGCAGTATTTT
TRBV6-2/TRBV6-3	TRBJ1-1	NA	NA	CASSYSKQHTEAFF	TGTGCCAGCAGTTACTCGAAGCAACACACTGAAGCTTTCTTT
TRBV6-4	TRBJ2-2	NA	NA	CASRPTGTGELFF	TGTGCCAGCAGACCGACAGGCACCGGGGAGCTGTTTTTT
TRBV10-3	TRBJ2-3	NA	TRBD1	CAISEAGQGFDTQYF	TGTGCCATCAGTGAGGCGGGACAGGGTTTTGATACGCAGTATTTT
TRBV2	TRBJ2-7	NA	NA	CASSSEAVQGSEQYF	TGTGCCAGCAGTTCGGAAGCCGTACAGGGTTCCGAGCAGTACTTC
TRBV6-4	TRBJ1-6	NA	NA	CASSKEEYNSPLHF	TGTGCCAGCTCCAAAGAGGAGTATAATTCACCCCTCCACTTT
TRBV4-3	TRBJ2-7	NA	TRBD2	CASSWGLAGGLNSYEQYF	TGCGCCAGCAGCTGGGGACTAGCGGGGGGCTTAAACTCCTACGAGCAGTACTTC
TRBV21-1	TRBJ1-1	few	NA	CASITHGGTFMNTEAFF	TGTGCCAGCATCACACATGGAGGGACGTTCATGAACACTGAAGCTTTCTTT
TRBV7-2	TRBJ2-2	NA	NA	CASSFESQAITGELFF	TGTGCCAGCAGCTTTGAGTCACAGGCGATCACCGGGGAGCTGTTTTTT
TRBV6-1	TRBJ2-7	NA	TRBD2	CASSETAGGPYEQYF	TGTGCCAGCAGTGAAACAGCGGGGGGGCCTTACGAGCAGTACTTC
TRBV4-2	TRBJ1-1	once	NA	CASSQDSGVVGTEAFF	TGTGCCAGCAGCCAAGATTCTGGAGTGGTCGGCACTGAAGCTTTCTTT
TRBV27	TRBJ1-1	NA	TRBD1	CASSLDRGLSEAFF	TGTGCCAGCAGTTTGGACAGGGGCTTGTCTGAAGCTTTCTTT
TRBV2	TRBJ1-1	NA	NA	CASSEWDTNTEAFF	TGTGCCAGCAGTGAGTGGGACACGAACACTGAAGCTTTCTTT
TRBV9	TRBJ2-1	NA	NA	CASSVEVRDNEQFF	TGTGCCAGCAGCGTAGAGGTCAGGGACAATGAGCAGTTCTTC